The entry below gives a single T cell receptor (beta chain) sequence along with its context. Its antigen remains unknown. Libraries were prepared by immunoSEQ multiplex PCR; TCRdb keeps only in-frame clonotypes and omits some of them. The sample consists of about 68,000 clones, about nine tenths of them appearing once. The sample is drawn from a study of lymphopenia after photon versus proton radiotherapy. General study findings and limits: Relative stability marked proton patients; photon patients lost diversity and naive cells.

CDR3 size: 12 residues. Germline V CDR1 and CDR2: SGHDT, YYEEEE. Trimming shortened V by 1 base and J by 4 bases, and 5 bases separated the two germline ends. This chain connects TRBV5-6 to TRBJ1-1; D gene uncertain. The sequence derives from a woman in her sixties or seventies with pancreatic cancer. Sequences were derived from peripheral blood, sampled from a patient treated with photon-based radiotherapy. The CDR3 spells CASSLQVTEAFF. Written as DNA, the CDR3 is TGTGCCAGCAGCTTGCAGGTCACTGAAGCTTTCTTT. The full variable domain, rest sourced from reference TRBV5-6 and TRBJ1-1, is DAGVTQSPTHLIKTRGQQVTLRCSPKSGHDTVSWYQQALGQGPQFIFQYYEEEERQRGNFPDRFSGHQFPNYSSELNVNALLLGDSALYLCASSLQVTEAFFGQGTRLTVV.